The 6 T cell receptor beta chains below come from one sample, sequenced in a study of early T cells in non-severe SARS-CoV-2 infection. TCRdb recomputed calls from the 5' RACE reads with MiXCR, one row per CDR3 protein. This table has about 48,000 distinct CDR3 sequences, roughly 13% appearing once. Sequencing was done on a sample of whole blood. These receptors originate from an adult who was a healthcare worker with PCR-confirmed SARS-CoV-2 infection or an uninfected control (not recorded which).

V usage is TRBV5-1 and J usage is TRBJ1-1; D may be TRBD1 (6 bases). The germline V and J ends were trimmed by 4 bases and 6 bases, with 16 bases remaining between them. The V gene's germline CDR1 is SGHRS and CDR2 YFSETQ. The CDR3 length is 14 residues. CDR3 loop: CASSLRQAAAEAFF. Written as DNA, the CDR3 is TGCGCCAGCAGCCTTCGACAGGCCGCGGCTGAAGCTTTCTTT.

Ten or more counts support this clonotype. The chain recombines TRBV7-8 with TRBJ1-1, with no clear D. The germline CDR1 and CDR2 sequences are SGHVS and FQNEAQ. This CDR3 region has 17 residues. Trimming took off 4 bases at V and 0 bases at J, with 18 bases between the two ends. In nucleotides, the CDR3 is TGTGCCAGCAGCTCCATCCTGGACCTAACTATGAACACTGAAGCTTTCTTT. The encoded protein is CASSSILDLTMNTEAFF. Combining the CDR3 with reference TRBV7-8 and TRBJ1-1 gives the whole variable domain GAGVSQSPRYKVAKRGQDVALRCDPISGHVSLFWYQQALGQGPEFLTYFQNEAQLDKSGLPSDRFFAERPEGSVSTLKIQRTQQEDSAVYLCASSSILDLTMNTEAFFGQGTRLTVV.

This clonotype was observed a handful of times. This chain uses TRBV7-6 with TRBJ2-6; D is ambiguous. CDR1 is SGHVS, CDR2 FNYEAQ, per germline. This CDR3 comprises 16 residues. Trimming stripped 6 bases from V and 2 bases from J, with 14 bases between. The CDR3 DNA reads TGTGCCAGCAGACCCCTCGGGTCAACTGGGGCCAACGTCCTGACTTTC. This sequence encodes CASRPLGSTGANVLTF.

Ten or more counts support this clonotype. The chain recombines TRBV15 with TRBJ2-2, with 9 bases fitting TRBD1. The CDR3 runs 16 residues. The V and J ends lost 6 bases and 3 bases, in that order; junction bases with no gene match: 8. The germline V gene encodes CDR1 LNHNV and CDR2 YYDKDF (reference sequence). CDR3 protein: CATRPLGTGYTGELFF. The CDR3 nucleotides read TGTGCCACCAGGCCTCTGGGGACAGGGTACACCGGGGAGCTGTTTTTT.

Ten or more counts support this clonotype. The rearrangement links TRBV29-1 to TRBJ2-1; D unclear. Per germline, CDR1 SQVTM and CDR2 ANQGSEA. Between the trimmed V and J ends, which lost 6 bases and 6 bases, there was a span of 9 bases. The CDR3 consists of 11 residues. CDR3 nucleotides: TGCAGCGTCGCTTCCGGCAATGAGCAGTTCTTC. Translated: CSVASGNEQFF.

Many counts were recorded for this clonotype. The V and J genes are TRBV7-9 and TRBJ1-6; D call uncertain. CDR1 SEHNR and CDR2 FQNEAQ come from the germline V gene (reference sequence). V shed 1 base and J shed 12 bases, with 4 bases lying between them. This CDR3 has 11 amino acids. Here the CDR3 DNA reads TGTGCCAGCAGCTTAGAGGGACCCCTCCACTTT. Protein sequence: CASSLEGPLHF.